This TCR beta chain was identified during a study of long-term antiretroviral therapy in people with HIV. Study-wide context: Specimens dating back about a decade before the 2015 immediate-ART recommendation are the oldest included.

This CDR3 region has 15 residues. The V end lost 4 bases, the J end lost 0 bases, and 9 bases lay between the germline ends. In germline, CDR1 is SGHTA, CDR2 FQGNSA. Version v3.0 of the immunoSEQ assay ran at survey level. Measured with immunoSEQ multiplex PCR; TCRdb has only the in-frame clones, and not every one. The data contain 30,000 to 40,000 clones, over 85% of them singletons. The content of samples before DNA extraction was roughly 1-10 million cryopreserved PBMC. This clone was observed a single time. The J gene is TRBJ2-2, the V gene TRBV7-2, with D perhaps matching TRBD2 (6 bases). Source: unsorted PBMCs, taken about 5.1 years after starting antiretroviral therapy. This receptor was identified in a woman aged 50 to 60 with HIV. The CDR3 sequence is CASSSGTSNTGELFF. The CDR3 DNA follows: TGTGCCAGCAGCTCCGGGACTTCGAACACCGGGGAGCTGTTTTTT.